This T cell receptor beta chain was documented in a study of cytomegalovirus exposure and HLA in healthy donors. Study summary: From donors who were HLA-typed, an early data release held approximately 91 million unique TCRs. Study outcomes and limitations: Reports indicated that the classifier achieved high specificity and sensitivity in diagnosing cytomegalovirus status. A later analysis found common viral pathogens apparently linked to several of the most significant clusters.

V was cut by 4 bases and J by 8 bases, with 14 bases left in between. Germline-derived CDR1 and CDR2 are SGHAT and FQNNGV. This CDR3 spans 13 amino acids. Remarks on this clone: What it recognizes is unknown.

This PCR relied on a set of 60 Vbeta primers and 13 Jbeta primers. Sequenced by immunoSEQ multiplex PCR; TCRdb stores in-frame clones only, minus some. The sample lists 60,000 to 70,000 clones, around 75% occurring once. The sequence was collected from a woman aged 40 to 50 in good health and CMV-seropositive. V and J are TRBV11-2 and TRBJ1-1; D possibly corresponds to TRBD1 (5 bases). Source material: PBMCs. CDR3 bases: TGTGCCAGCAGCTCTAATCGGGGGAGGGAAGCTTTCTTT. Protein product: CASSSNRGREAFF.